This entry is about one T cell receptor beta chain. The antigen remains undetermined. It was with unique molecular identifiers that the TCRbeta library was prepared. TCRdb used MiXCR to reprocess the PCR reads, holding one entry per CDR3 protein. This table holds just over 950,000 distinct CDR3 sequences, about 29% found once. Germline CDR1 reads SGHRS; CDR2 reads YFSETQ. V was clipped by 4 bases and J by 1 base, with 17 bases between them. This CDR3 has 16 residues. The data belong to a study of T-cell reconstitution after alpha-beta-depleted transplantation in children. The study's findings and limits: Expanded graft clones, several hundred of them, were reportedly the source of alpha-beta T cells about two months after transplant. From newly produced T cells came most of the T-cell counts and diversity one year after transplant.

This clonotype was sampled from a boy less than two years old who had a stem cell transplant for SCID, so the T cells may come from the graft donor. V usage is TRBV5-1 and J usage is TRBJ1-1; D may be TRBD1 (6 bases). The sequencing used PBMCs, mostly from graft donor cells, collected 360 days after TCRalphabeta/CD19-depleted stem cell transplant. In nucleotides, the CDR3 is TGCGCCAGCAGCCCGACGACCAGGGGCCCGAACACTGAAGCTTTCTTT. Its translation is CASSPTTRGPNTEAFF.